Sequencing of this TCR beta chain was carried out in a study of blood T cell repertoires in COVID-19 (dated by TCRdb to 2020 to 2021). Study-wide context: The collaborator samples originated in the United States, Italy and Spain and spanned the acute and convalescent phases of COVID-19. The material from the prospective study consisted of cDNA or gDNA derived from T cells, B-cell-depleted T cells, or PBMCs. The dataset comprised deeply sampled blood TCRbeta repertoires from subjects exposed to, actively infected with, or recovered from COVID-19. The repertoires were released in a freely available public database intended as a resource for research on the immune response to SARS-CoV-2. Samples were obtained from the ongoing ImmuneRACE study (first 160 participants) and from 1,254 subjects provided by 6 global collaborators. A de-identified subject ID, COVID-19 status, age in years and sex were almost always included in the sample metadata. HLA class I and class II types, where available, came from metadata supplied by the sample provider rather than from assay-based typing. General conclusions and limits of the study: Clinical and demographic metadata were provided uncurated, with the amount varying by source and participant.

Regarding this clone: It lacks a known antigen. No much larger clonotype is one base removed from it; base qualities were not supplied.

Whole blood was collected in K2EDTA tubes by collaborating institutions according to the institutions' own protocols. For TCRbeta analysis, collaborators shipped samples as frozen whole blood, isolated PBMCs, or DNA extracted from either of those sample types. TCRbeta CDR3 regions were amplified from genomic DNA by means of the immunoSEQ Assay, a bias-controlled multiplex PCR. The paper's processing steps were these. The number of nucleated cells in each sample was estimated from the amplification of reference gene primers within the assay. To quantify the absolute abundance of each unique TCRbeta CDR3 rearrangement, sequence reads were collapsed and filtered. For each sample, productive Simpson clonality was calculated as the square root of Simpson's diversity index over productive rearrangements. As stored in TCRdb, this immuneACCESS dataset retains in-frame rearrangements with V and J assigned. A fraction of the clones does not appear; measured against another copy, unresolved V genes explain less than half of the discrepancy, and the remainder lacks a known reason. V and J calls and clone size are given by that table; D and trimming were obtained from the DNA. In all, the sample holds some 100,000 clones, and about 82% of those were seen once. The ten top clones hold 10% to 15% of the sample.

V is pared back by 4 bases and J by 2 bases, with 8 bases lying between the germline termini. Its CDR3 holds 13 amino acids, cysteine through phenylalanine. CDR3 DNA is the only sequence kept; it has 39 bases, read in frame from the first base. From a lookup of the germline V gene, CDR1 and CDR2 are SGHDN and FVKESK. This receptor was obtained from a man aged 45 to 65 with active or convalescent COVID-19. The source material was peripheral blood. This sequence uses TRBV14 and TRBJ2-5; the D gene is perhaps TRBD1, from 5 matching bases. The CDR3 here reads CASSRGRQETQYF. Here is the DNA: TGTGCCAGCAGCCGGGGCAGACAAGAGACCCAGTACTTC.